This T cell receptor beta chain was documented in a study of cytomegalovirus exposure and HLA in healthy donors. Study-level results: Later work found most CMV-associated TCR beta chains apparently HLA-restricted.

Turning to this clone: Its matching antigen is unknown.

PCR primers comprised 60 Vbeta and 13 Jbeta primers. Original processing methods: The count from a later analysis was some 81 million unique TCR beta chains, 9.5 million to 11 million of them shared. Method: immunoSEQ multiplex PCR; TCRdb's copy keeps in-frame clones and lacks some. The V and J calls and clone size are taken from that table; D and trimming were inferred from the DNA. The sample lists about 120,000 clones, under 80% occurring once. The CDR3 is 14 residues long. Germline assignment: CDR1 LNHDA and CDR2 SQIVND (reference sequence). The J segment lost 5 bases and the V segment lost 6 bases, leaving 6 bases of the junction unmatched.

This receptor was taken from a man in his 60s in good health and CMV-seropositive. Sequencing used PBMCs. The chain couples TRBV19 to TRBJ2-7; 11 bases agree with TRBD2. CDR3 nucleotide sequence: TGTGCCAGTAGCCGACTAGCGGGATCCGACGAGCAGTACTTC. Translating it yields CASSRLAGSDEQYF.